The 3 T cell receptor beta chains in this list originate from one sample, sequenced in a study of blood T cell repertoires in COVID-19. The data were produced by immunoSEQ multiplex PCR, yet TCRdb's version contains in-frame clones alone and is incomplete. The sample contains some 70,000 clones, around 85% of which appear only once. The sequenced sample consisted of peripheral blood. Receptors were obtained from a woman aged 55-70 years with acute or convalescent COVID-19.

V usage is TRBV21-1 and J usage is TRBJ2-1; the D call of TRBD2 is as the table states it, not checked on the DNA. TRBV21-1 is classified as a pseudogene. This CDR3 comprises 16 residues. This CDR3 is CASSKAGSSNYNEQFF. The CDR3 region has the DNA TGTGCCAGCAGCAAAGCTGGGAGCTCTAACTACAATGAGCAGTTCTTC.

The V and J genes are TRBV4-1 and TRBJ2-7, with 7 bases matching TRBD1. J lost 4 bases, V lost 0 bases, and 12 bases had no gene match. Germline lookup yields CDR1 MGHRA and CDR2 YSYEKL. This CDR3 is 17 amino acids long. CDR3 loop: CASSQEETGSFPYEQYF. The CDR3 nucleotides read TGCGCCAGCAGCCAAGAAGAGACAGGGAGCTTTCCGTACGAGCAGTACTTC.

Only one count was recorded for this clone. V and J are TRBV5-1 and TRBJ1-1, with D possibly matching TRBD1 (6 bases). This CDR3 contains 13 residues. CDR1 SGHRS and CDR2 YFSETQ come from the germline V gene. Trimming left V 3 bases short and J 5 bases short, with 11 bases between. The CDR3: CASSYTDRTEAFF. The CDR3 bases are TGCGCCAGCAGCTATACCGACAGGACTGAAGCTTTCTTT.